This TCR beta chain was recorded in a study of Ad26.COV2.S vaccination and SARS-CoV-2 variants. The wider study: Donor was assigned to the Ad26.COV2.S arm of trial COV1001. Intramuscularly, Ad26.COV2.S was given either once or twice, 56 days apart.

Produced via immunoSEQ multiplex PCR; TCRdb's table is partial and in-frame only. The data hold some 340,000 clones, with approximately 80% observed a single time. This clone showed up just once. Its antigen is unidentified. V was trimmed by 4 bases and J by 2 bases, leaving 10 bases between them. The germline CDR1 and CDR2 sequences are SNHLY and FYNNEI. This CDR3 region has 14 residues. Study conclusions and caveats: Post-vaccination spike-specific CD8+ and CD4+ T cell responses reportedly had substantial breadth. Overall T cell responses may have been underestimated by the analyses of TCR breadth and depth.

Regarding treatment: some 20 received Ad26.COV2.S at low or high dose, single or two shots; 5 received placebo; per-sample allocation not given. The study sampled participants on day 63 after the first vaccine or placebo injection. The chain employs TRBV2 and TRBJ2-3; no firm D call. This sequence was found in a person between 18 and 65 years old who received the Ad26.COV2.S COVID-19 vaccine or a placebo. The source was peripheral blood, collected in a trial of Ad26.COV2.S vaccine versus placebo. CDR3 in amino acids: CASSGAVFTDTQYF. CDR3 coding DNA: TGTGCCAGCAGTGGGGCAGTTTTCACAGATACGCAGTATTTT.